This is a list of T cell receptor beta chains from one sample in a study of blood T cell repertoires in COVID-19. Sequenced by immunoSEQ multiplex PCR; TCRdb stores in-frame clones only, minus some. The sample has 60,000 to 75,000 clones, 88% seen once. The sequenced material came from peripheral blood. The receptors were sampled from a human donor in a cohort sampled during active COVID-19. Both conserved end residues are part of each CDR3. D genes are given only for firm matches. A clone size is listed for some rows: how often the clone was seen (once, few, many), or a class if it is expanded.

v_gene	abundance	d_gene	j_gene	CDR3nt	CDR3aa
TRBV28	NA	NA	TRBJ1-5	TGTGCCAGCAGTTTAATCGACAGCACAATCTTGAGGCATTTT	CASSLIDSTILRHF
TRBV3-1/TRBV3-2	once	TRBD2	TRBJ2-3	TGTGCCAGCAGCCAAGCGGGTAGCGGGAGGGGGAGCACAGATACGCAGTATTTT	CASSQAGSGRGSTDTQYF
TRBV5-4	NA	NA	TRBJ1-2	TGTGCCAGCAGCTCCCAGATCCGACAGAGAGGCTACACCTTC	CASSSQIRQRGYTF
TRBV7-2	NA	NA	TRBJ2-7	TGTGCCAGCAGCTCCCGCGGGGCCTACGAGCAGTACTTC	CASSSRGAYEQYF
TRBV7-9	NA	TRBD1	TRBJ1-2	TGTGCCAGCAGCTTAGCCCGGGACAGGGCAAGCTATGGCTACACCTTC	CASSLARDRASYGYTF
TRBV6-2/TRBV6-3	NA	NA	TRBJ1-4	TGTGCCAGCAGCCTGGGGAGATTAGAAAAACTGTTTTTT	CASSLGRLEKLFF
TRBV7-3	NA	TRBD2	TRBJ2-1	TGTGCCAGCAGCTCAGCGGGGGGCGTTAATGAGCAGTTCTTC	CASSSAGGVNEQFF
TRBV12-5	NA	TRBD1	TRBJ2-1	TGTGCTAGTGGTTTGGTACTGGGACAGGGATACAATGAGCAGTTCTTC	CASGLVLGQGYNEQFF
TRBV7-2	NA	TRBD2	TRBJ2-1	TGTGCCAGCAGCTCGGTAAGGACTAGCGGGGGAGGTGAGCAGTTCTTC	CASSSVRTSGGGEQFF
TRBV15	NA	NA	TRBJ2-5	TGTGCCACCAGCAGATTCTTGTCGGGGCAAGAGACCCAGTACTTC	CATSRFLSGQETQYF
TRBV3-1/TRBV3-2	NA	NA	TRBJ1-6	TGTGCCAGCAGCGACAGGTTAACCTATTCACCCCTCCACTTT	CASSDRLTYSPLHF
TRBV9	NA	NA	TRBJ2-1	TGTGCCAGCAGCGTAGGACCACAGTCATACAATGAGCAGTTCTTC	CASSVGPQSYNEQFF
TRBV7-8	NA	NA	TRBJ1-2	TGTGCCAGCAGCTTAGTGGGGGCGGCGAACTATGGCTACACCTTC	CASSLVGAANYGYTF
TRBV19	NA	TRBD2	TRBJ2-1	TGTGCCAGTAGTATTGGGGCTAGCGGGGGGGTGGATGAGCAGTTCTTC	CASSIGASGGVDEQFF
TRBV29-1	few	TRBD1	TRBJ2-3	TGCAGCGCCCGGGACAGGGGTTACACAGATACGCAGTATTTT	CSARDRGYTDTQYF
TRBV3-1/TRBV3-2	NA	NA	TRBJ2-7	TGTGCCAGCAGCCCCCAACAGGGTTTCTACGAGCAGTACTTC	CASSPQQGFYEQYF
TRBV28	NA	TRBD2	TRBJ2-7	TGTGCCAGCAGCCAGAGACTAGCGGGGTGGGGGGAGCAGTACTTC	CASSQRLAGWGEQYF
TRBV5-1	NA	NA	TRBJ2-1	TGCGCCAGCAGCTTGGCCGGAGACAATGAGCAGTTCTTC	CASSLAGDNEQFF
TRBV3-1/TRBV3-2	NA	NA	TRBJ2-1	TGTGCCAGCAGCCGGGGGGATGAGCAGTTCTTC	CASSRGDEQFF
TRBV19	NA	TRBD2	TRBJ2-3	TGTGCCAGTAGTATTAGCGGACTAGCGGGAGGAACGGCGAGAAATACGCAGTATTTT	CASSISGLAGGTARNTQYF
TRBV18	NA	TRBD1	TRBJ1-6	TGTGCCAGCTCACCGGCCGGGACAGACAATTCACCCCTCCACTTT	CASSPAGTDNSPLHF
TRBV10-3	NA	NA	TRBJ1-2	TGTGCCATCAGTGCTGGGCAGGGTGACTATGGCTACACCTTC	CAISAGQGDYGYTF
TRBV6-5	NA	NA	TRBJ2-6	TGTGCCAGCGGCGGGGCCAACGTCCTGACTTTC	CASGGANVLTF
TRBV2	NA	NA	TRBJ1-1	TGTGCCAGCAGGCCTTCGCTTACGGGGAACACTGAAGCTTTCTTT	CASRPSLTGNTEAFF
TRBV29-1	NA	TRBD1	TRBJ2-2	TGCAGCGTTTCACAGGGGGCTCCCGGGGAGCTGTTTTTT	CSVSQGAPGELFF
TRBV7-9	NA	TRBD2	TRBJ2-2	TGTGCCAGCAGCCCTCACGGGGGGGGCGCCGGGGAGCTGTTTTTT	CASSPHGGGAGELFF
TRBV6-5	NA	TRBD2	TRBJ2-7	TGTGCCAGCAGTACCGGGACTAGCTACGAGCAGTACTTC	CASSTGTSYEQYF
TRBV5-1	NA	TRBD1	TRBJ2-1	TGCGCCAGCAGCGTCTGGACAGGGAGCTCCTACAATGAGCAGTTCTTC	CASSVWTGSSYNEQFF
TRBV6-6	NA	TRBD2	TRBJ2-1	TGTGCCAGCAGTCCAAAAACGTCCGGGACTAGCGGAAGATACAATGAGCAGTTCTTC	CASSPKTSGTSGRYNEQFF
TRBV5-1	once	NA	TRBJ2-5	TGCGCCAGCAGCTTGGTTGGGGGGACGGGGGAGACCCAGTACTTC	CASSLVGGTGETQYF
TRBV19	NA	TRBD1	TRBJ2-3	TGTGCCAGTAGTATCCGGGACAGACAATATAGCACAGATACGCAGTATTTT	CASSIRDRQYSTDTQYF
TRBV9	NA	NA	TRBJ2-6	TGTGCCAGCAGCGTAGGGGCAGGGGCTGGGGCCAACGTCCTGACTTTC	CASSVGAGAGANVLTF
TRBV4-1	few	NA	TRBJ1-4	TGCGCCAGCAGCGTAAATCAGGCAACTAATGAAAAACTGTTTTTT	CASSVNQATNEKLFF
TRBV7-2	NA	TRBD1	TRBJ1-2	TGTGCCAGCAGCTCCGCCGACAGGGGCTATGGCTACACCTTC	CASSSADRGYGYTF